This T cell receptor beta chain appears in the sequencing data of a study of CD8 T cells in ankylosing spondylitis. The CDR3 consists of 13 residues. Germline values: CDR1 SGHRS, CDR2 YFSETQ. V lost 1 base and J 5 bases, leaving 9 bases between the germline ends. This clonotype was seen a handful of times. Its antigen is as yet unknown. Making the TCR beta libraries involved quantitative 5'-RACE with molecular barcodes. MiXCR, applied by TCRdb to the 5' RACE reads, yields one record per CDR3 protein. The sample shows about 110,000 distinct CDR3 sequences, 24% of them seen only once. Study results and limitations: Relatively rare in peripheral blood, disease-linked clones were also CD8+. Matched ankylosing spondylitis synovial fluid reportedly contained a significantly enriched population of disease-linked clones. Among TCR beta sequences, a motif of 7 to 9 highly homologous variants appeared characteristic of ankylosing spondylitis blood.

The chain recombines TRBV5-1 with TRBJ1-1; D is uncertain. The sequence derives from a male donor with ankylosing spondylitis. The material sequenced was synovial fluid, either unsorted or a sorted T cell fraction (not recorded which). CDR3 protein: CASSLSPSTEAFF. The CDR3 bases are TGCGCCAGCAGCTTGTCCCCGAGTACTGAAGCTTTCTTT.